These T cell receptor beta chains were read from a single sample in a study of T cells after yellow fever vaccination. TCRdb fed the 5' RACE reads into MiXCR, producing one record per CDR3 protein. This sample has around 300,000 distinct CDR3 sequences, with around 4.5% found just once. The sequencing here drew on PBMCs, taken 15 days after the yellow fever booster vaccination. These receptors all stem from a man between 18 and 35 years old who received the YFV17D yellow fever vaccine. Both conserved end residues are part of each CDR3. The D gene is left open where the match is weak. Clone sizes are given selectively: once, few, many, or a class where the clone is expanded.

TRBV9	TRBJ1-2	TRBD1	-	TGTGCCAGCAGCGTAGCACAGGGGCATGGCTACACCTTC	CASSVAQGHGYTF
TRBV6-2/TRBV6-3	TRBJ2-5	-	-	TGTGCCAGCAGTTACTCGGGCAACCAAGAGACCCAGTACTTC	CASSYSGNQETQYF
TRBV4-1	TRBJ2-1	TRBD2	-	TGCGCCAGCAGCCACCCGAGTGGGCGGGGGGACCATAACAATGAGCAGTTCTTC	CASSHPSGRGDHNNEQFF
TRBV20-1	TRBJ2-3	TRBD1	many	TGCAGTGCTACAACTCCGGGACAGGGCGCAGATACGCAGTATTTT	CSATTPGQGADTQYF
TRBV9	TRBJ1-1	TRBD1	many	TGTGCCAGCAGCACCAGGACAGGGGACACTGAAGCTTTCTTT	CASSTRTGDTEAFF
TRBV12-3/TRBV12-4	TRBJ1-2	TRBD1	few	TGTGCCAGCAGTTTTTTATTGGGACAGTTCTATGGCTACACCTTC	CASSFLLGQFYGYTF
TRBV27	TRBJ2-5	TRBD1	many	TGTGCCAGCAGGCAGACAGGGAGCAGGGCCCAGTACTTC	CASRQTGSRAQYF
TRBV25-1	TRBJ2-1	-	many	TGTGCCAGCAGTGAAAGTGGGGCTGGGGGCAATGAGCAGTTCTTC	CASSESGAGGNEQFF
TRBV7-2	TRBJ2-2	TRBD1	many	TGTGCCAGCGCCAAGGGGGCCGGCACCGGGGAGCTGTTTTTT	CASAKGAGTGELFF
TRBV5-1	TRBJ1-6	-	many	TGCGCCAGCAGCTTGGGTGACAGATATAATTCACCCCTCCACTTT	CASSLGDRYNSPLHF
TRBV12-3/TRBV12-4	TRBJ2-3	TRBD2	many	TGTGCCAGCAGTTCCGACTGGGGAGGGGAGAGTTCAGATACGCAGTATTTT	CASSSDWGGESSDTQYF
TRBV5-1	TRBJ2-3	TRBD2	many	TGCGCCAGCGCCGGCGGGGGACCACTTCGGGATACGCAGTATTTT	CASAGGGPLRDTQYF
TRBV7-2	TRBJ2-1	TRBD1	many	TGTGCCAGCAGCGACCTAGGGACAGGGTACTACAATGAGCAGTTCTTC	CASSDLGTGYYNEQFF
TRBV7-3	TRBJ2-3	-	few	TGTGCCAGCAGCCCGAGAGCTCAGTTTACAGATACGCAGTATTTT	CASSPRAQFTDTQYF
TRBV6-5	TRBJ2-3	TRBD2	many	TGTGCCAGCAGTCGGACTAGCGGGGGCTCAGATACGCAGTATTTT	CASSRTSGGSDTQYF
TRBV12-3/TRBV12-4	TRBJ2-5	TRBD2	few	TGTGCCAGCACCCCGGGACTAGTGGAAGAGACCCAGTACTTC	CASTPGLVEETQYF
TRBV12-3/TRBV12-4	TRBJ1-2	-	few	TGTGCCAGCAGTTTGGGGAGGGCGGGCTATGGCTACACCTTC	CASSLGRAGYGYTF
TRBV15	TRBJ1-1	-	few	TGTGCCACCACCCGACCTCCGAACACTGAAGCTTTCTTT	CATTRPPNTEAFF
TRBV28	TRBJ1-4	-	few	TGTGCCAGCAGTTTACAACGACAGCTTTCAACTAATGAAAAACTGTTTTTT	CASSLQRQLSTNEKLFF
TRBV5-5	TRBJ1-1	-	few	TGTGCCAGCACCGTACAGGGTCTGAATACTGAAGCTTTCTTT	CASTVQGLNTEAFF
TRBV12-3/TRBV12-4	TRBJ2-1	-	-	TGTGCCAGCAGCCCCGGACGGATCAATGAGCAGTTCTTC	CASSPGRINEQFF
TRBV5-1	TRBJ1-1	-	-	TGCGCCAGCAGCTTGGCCAACCGGGAGGGAGCTTTCTTT	CASSLANREGAFF
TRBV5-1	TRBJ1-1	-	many	TGCGCCAGCAGCTTGGAGGGGAGGACTGAAGCTTTCTTT	CASSLEGRTEAFF
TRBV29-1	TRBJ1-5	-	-	TGCAGCGTTAGGGACACCTATAGCAATCAGCCCCAGCATTTT	CSVRDTYSNQPQHF
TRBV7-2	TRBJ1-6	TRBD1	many	TGTGCCAGCAGCTTAGTTTCGGGACAGGGCGCCCCCCTCCACTTT	CASSLVSGQGAPLHF
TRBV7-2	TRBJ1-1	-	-	TGTGCCAGCAGCTTTTCGGGGACCTCTGAAGCTTTCTTT	CASSFSGTSEAFF
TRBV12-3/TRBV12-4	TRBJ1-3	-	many	TGTGCCAGCTCCCTTTGGGGGACGGGAAACACCATATATTTT	CASSLWGTGNTIYF
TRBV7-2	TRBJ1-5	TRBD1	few	TGTGCCAGCAGCGTTTGGACAGGGTTCAATCAGCCCCAGCATTTT	CASSVWTGFNQPQHF
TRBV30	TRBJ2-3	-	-	TGTGCCTGGAGTGTTAACTCCGGGGATACGCAGTATTTT	CAWSVNSGDTQYF
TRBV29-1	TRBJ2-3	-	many	TGCAGCGCATGGGGAGATACGCAGTATTTT	CSAWGDTQYF
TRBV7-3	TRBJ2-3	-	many	TGTGCCAGCAGCTCGGGCACGACTGGGGATACGCAGTATTTT	CASSSGTTGDTQYF
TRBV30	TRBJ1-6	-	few	TGTGCCTGGAGTAGGAGATCCTATAATTCACCCCTCCACTTT	CAWSRRSYNSPLHF
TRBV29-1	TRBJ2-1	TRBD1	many	TGCAGCGTTGCACCGTCGACAGGGTACGAGCAGTTCTTC	CSVAPSTGYEQFF
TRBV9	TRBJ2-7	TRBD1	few	TGTGCCAGCAGCGTAGTGGGACAGTCCTACGAGCAGTACTTC	CASSVVGQSYEQYF
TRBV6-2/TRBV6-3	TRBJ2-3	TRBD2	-	TGTGCCAGCAACCCCCGGTGGTCTAGCGGGAGCCGCACAGATACGCAGTATTTT	CASNPRWSSGSRTDTQYF
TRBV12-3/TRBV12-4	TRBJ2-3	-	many	TGTGCCAGCAGTCGAATATCCACAGATACGCAGTATTTT	CASSRISTDTQYF
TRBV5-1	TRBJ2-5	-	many	TGCGCCAGCAGGATTGAATGGGATCTCGAGACCCAGTACTTC	CASRIEWDLETQYF
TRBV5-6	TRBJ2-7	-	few	TGTGCCAGCACCGCCGGGGGGCCTTTTAACGAGCAGTACTTC	CASTAGGPFNEQYF
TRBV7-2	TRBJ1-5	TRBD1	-	TGTGCCAGCAGCGACAGGGTTGGCAATCAGCCCCAGCATTTT	CASSDRVGNQPQHF
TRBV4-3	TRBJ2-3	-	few	TGCGCCAGCAGCCAAGATAGTCAGGCGGGGAGTACAGATACGCAGTATTTT	CASSQDSQAGSTDTQYF